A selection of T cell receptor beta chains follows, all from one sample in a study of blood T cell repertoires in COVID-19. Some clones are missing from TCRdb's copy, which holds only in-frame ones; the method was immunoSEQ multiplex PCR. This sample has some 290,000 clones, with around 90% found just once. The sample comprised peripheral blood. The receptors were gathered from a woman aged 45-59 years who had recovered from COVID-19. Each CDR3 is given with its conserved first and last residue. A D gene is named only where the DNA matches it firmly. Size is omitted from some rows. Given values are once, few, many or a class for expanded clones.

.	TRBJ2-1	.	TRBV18	CASSPTDFSGTNEQFF	TGTGCCAGCTCACCTACGGACTTCTCGGGAACAAATGAGCAGTTCTTC
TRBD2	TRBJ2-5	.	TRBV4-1	CASSQAGLAGKETQYF	TGCGCCAGCAGCCAAGCTGGGCTAGCGGGGAAAGAGACCCAGTACTTC
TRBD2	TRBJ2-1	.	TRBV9	CASSVESSGGRNEQFF	TGTGCCAGCAGCGTAGAATCGTCGGGGGGGCGCAATGAGCAGTTCTTC
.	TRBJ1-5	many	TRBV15	CATSVLPQGKGNQPQHF	TGTGCCACCAGCGTTCTTCCGCAGGGCAAGGGCAATCAGCCCCAGCATTTT
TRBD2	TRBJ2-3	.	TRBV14	CASSFSSGPTDTQYF	TGTGCCAGCAGTTTTTCTAGCGGCCCCACAGATACGCAGTATTTT
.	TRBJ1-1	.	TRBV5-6	CASSYGQTNTEAFF	TGTGCCAGCAGCTATGGACAGACGAACACTGAAGCTTTCTTT
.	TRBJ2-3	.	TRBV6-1	CASSGGVQGTASASTDTQYF	TGTGCCAGCAGTGGGGGGGTACAGGGGACTGCCTCTGCTTCCACAGATACGCAGTATTTT
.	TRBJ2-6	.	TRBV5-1	CASSPLGGLGANVLTF	TGCGCCAGCAGCCCCTTGGGGGGTCTAGGGGCCAACGTCCTGACTTTC
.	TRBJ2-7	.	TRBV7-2	CASSIAAHSYEQYF	TGTGCCAGCAGCATAGCGGCTCACTCCTACGAGCAGTACTTC
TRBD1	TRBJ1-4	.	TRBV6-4	CASSDAQTLPGQGGPRYGNEKLFF	TGTGCCAGCAGTGACGCACAAACCTTGCCGGGACAAGGGGGCCCCCGGTATGGTAATGAAAAACTGTTTTTT
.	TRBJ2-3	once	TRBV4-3	CASSQDGVGSDTQYF	TGCGCCAGCAGCCAAGACGGGGTTGGCTCAGATACGCAGTATTTT
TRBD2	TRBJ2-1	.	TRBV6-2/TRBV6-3	CASSPSGRVYNEQFF	TGTGCCAGCAGCCCCAGCGGGAGGGTGTACAATGAGCAGTTCTTC
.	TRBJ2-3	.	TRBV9	CASSLQGWGDTQYF	TGTGCCAGCAGCTTACAGGGATGGGGAGATACGCAGTATTTT
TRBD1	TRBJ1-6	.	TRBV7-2	CASREGTGGDSPLHF	TGTGCCAGCAGGGAAGGAACAGGGGGAGATTCACCCCTCCACTTT
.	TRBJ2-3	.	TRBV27	CASSHRAGTDTQYF	TGTGCCAGCAGCCACAGGGCGGGCACAGATACGCAGTATTTT
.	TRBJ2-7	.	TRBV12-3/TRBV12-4	CASSISYEQYF	TGTGCCAGCAGTATCAGCTACGAGCAGTACTTC
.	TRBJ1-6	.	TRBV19	CASGQTASYNSPLHF	TGTGCCAGTGGACAGACAGCTTCCTATAATTCACCCCTCCACTTT
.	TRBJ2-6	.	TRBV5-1	CASSLPGSSGANVLTF	TGCGCCAGCAGCTTGCCCGGGTCCTCTGGGGCCAACGTCCTGACTTTC
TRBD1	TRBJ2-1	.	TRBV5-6	CASSLNRGNTYNEQFF	TGTGCCAGCAGCTTGAACAGGGGGAACACCTACAATGAGCAGTTCTTC
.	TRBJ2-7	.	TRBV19	CASSSEGGYEQYF	TGTGCCAGTAGCTCGGAGGGTGGCTACGAGCAGTACTTC
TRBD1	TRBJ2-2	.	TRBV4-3	CASSRRGLAGELFF	TGCGCCAGCAGCCGCAGGGGGTTAGCCGGGGAGCTGTTTTTT
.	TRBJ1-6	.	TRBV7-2	CASGGALSTHSYNSPLHF	TGTGCCAGCGGGGGGGCCCTTTCGACTCACTCCTATAATTCACCCCTCCACTTT
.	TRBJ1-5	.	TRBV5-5	CASSWGSLGDQPQHF	TGTGCCAGCAGCTGGGGCAGTTTAGGGGATCAGCCCCAGCATTTT
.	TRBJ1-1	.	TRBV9	CASSVGPNTEAFF	TGTGCCAGCAGCGTTGGGCCGAACACTGAAGCTTTCTTT
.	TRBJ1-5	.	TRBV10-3	CAISEGVLNQPQHF	TGTGCCATCAGTGAGGGAGTTCTCAATCAGCCCCAGCATTTT